The clone carrying this TCR beta chain has just a few counts. What it binds is unknown. The CDR3 has 17 amino acids. From germline, CDR1 is DFQATT and CDR2 SNEGSKA (reference sequence). The V end was cut by 6 bases, the J end by 6 bases, with 29 bases between. TCR cDNA molecules each had a unique molecular identifier. TCRdb reanalysed the 5' RACE reads using MiXCR and keeps one entry per CDR3 protein. The repertoire holds about 82,000 distinct CDR3 sequences, with approximately 12% as singletons. Documented time point: sample taken at primary tumor resection. Whole RNA obtained from tumor, nontumor lung or frozen PBMC underwent sequencing without sorting. This sample is part of a study of spatial heterogeneity in lung cancer. Background on the study: Combinations of a unique TCR and a UMI were tallied in raw reads, and on average each appeared more than ten times.

Points from the study as a whole: Relative to follow-up, resection was when ubiquitous expanded tumor TCRs appeared more in blood.

V gene TRBV20-1 combines with J gene TRBJ2-5, with a possible D match to TRBD1 (6 bases). Sequencing used PBMCs, obtained at surgery. The source of this sequence is a male donor with early-stage non-small cell lung cancer. CDR3 amino acids: CSAPGRVGSARGKTQYF. CDR3 sequence (DNA): TGCAGTGCCCCCGGGCGGGTTGGCTCGGCAAGGGGGAAGACCCAGTACTTC.